This T cell receptor beta chain was recorded in a study of T-cell memory formation after mild COVID-19. Notes on the study in general: There was a balanced CD4/CD8 profile in clones contracting day 15 to 85, and later expanders leaned CD4+.

This clonotype was recorded at least ten times. The antigen remains undetermined. Per the germline V gene, CDR1 is SEHNR and CDR2 is FQNEAQ (reference sequence). The CDR3 sequence is 17 residues long. V was pared by 1 base and J by 1 base, with 4 bases of the junction left unmatched. TCRdb re-derived calls from the 5' RACE reads in MiXCR, one entry per CDR3 protein. There are about 270,000 distinct CDR3 sequences in the sample; under 20% occur only once, and roughly 24% lies in the top ten. The sequence came from a man aged 18 to 35 who had mild COVID-19 (a few samples of this study predate the infection). Cell type and time point are not known. Sequencing used PBMCs or a T cell subset sorted from them (not recorded which). The V gene is TRBV7-9, the J gene TRBJ2-5; 12 nucleotides line up with TRBD2. The CDR3 nucleotides read TGTGCCAGCAGCTTAGTTGGGGGACTAGCGGGCCAAGAGACCCAGTACTTC. Translating gives CASSLVGGLAGQETQYF.